The clone carrying this T cell receptor (beta chain) has a count of ten or more. V lost 2 bases and J 6 bases, leaving 14 bases between the germline ends. This CDR3 is built from 15 residues. This specimen belongs to a study of CD8+CD57+ T cells in acquired aplastic anemia. It was patients with CD8+CD57+ cell expansion by flow cytometry who were chosen for sequencing. TCR beta VDJ and CDR3 profiling used genomic DNA as template. TCRdb reanalysed the reads using MiXCR and keeps one entry per CDR3 protein. The sample includes roughly 150,000 distinct CDR3 sequences, around half of them seen just once. Sample: sorted CD4+, CD8+, or CD8+CD57+ T cells (not recorded which) from PBMCs. This receptor was taken from a human donor with aplastic anemia. The chain couples TRBV12-3 or TRBV12-4 to TRBJ2-1, with a tentative D call TRBD2 (6 bases). CDR3 loop: CASSLRGRSGNEQFF. For the CDR3, the DNA is TGTGCCAGCAGTTTACGGGGGAGATCAGGCAATGAGCAGTTCTTC.